The T cell receptor beta chain under discussion was sequenced for a study of response to subunit inactivated influenza vaccine (dated by TCRdb to the late 2010s). Some background on the complete study: Deep quantitative T cell receptor repertoire profiling was used in the study to track responses to a trivalent subunit inactivated influenza vaccine. Overall results and qualifications from the work: The authors proposed that each seasonal influenza vaccination may bring in only a limited number of new T cells.

Trimming takes 1 base from V and 2 bases from J, and the germline ends sit 10 bases apart. Reading from cysteine to phenylalanine, the CDR3 counts 15 amino acids. Here the CDR3 DNA is all that survives: 45 bases in frame from base 1. Taken from the germline V gene, the CDR1 and CDR2 loops are SGHTA and FQGNSA. The library was prepared using RT-PCR. Sequencing was performed on an Illumina HiSeq 2500. TCRdb reprocessed the public reads (quality trimming at Q25 with fastp, clone calling with MiXCR) and kept in-frame beta chains. Every entry covers one CDR3 protein and lists the most common genes and DNA from its rows. For this sample the table gives more than 400,000 distinct CDR3 sequences, of which over 9.5% were detected only once. Approximately 12% of the sample rests with the top ten. Per the publication, the time point label means: 45 days after influenza vaccine administration. This clonotype was recorded at least ten times. The clone's antigen remains unknown. Base qualities are missing; no much larger clone stands one base away.

The source was PBMCs from blood, collected roughly 6 weeks after vaccination. This clonotype was obtained from a man over 45 who received an inactivated influenza vaccine. Donor details come from another sample of the same person, matched by shared clones. The chain is assembled from TRBV7-2 and TRBJ2-3; no D gene call is confident. The sequenced DNA is TGTGCCAGCAGCTTAGGACCCGCGATCACAGATACGCAGTATTTT. The resulting protein is CASSLGPAITDTQYF.